The following is a TCR beta chain sequence with its context. The repertoire was sequenced with immunoSEQ multiplex PCR; TCRdb's copy has only in-frame clones and lacks some. The sample records 15,000 to 20,000 clones, over 60% being singletons. Patients received nivolumab 3 mg/kg at weeks 1, 4, 7, 10, then fortnightly to week 26. The sample comes from a study of ipilimumab plus nivolumab after autologous stem cell transplantation. Study in general: Both relapsed and primary refractory DLBCL were included.

Trimming took 5 bases from V and 8 from J, leaving 7 bases between them. Germline assignment: CDR1 SGHVS and CDR2 FQNEAQ. The CDR3 is 11 residues long. The TCR originated in a male donor with diffuse large B-cell lymphoma. Source: PBMCs, taken in a trial of ipilimumab plus nivolumab as post-transplant consolidation. The J gene is TRBJ2-1, the V gene TRBV7-8, with TRBD1 as a possible D gene (5 bases). CDR3: CASSLQDEQFF. The CDR3 DNA reads TGTGCCAGCAGCCTACAGGATGAGCAGTTCTTC.